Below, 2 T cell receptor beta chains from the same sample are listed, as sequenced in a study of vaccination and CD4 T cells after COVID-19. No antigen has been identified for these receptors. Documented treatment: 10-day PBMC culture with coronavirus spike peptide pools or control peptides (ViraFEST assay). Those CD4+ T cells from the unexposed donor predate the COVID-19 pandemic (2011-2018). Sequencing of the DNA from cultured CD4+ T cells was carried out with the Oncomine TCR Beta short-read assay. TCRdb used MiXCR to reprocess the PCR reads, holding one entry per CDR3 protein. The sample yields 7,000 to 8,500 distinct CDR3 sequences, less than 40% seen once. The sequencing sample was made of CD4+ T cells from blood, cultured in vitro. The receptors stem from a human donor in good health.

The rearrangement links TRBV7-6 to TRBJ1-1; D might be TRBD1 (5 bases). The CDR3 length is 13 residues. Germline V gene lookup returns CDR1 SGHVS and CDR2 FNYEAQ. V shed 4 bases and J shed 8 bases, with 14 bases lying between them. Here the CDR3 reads CASSSWSDREAFF. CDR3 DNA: TGTGCCAGCAGCTCCTGGAGTGACAGAGAAGCTTTCTTT.

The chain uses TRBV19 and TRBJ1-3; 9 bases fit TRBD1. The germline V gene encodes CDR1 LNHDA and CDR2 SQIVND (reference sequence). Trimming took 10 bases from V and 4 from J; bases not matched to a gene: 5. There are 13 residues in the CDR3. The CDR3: CATTGGEGNTIYF. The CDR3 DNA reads TGTGCCACCACAGGGGGCGAAGGAAACACCATATATTTT.